The next 12 T cell receptor beta chains were all read from a single sample in a study of blood T cell repertoires in COVID-19. Data came from immunoSEQ multiplex PCR; TCRdb stores just in-frame clones and leaves some out. The sample holds roughly 300,000 clones, 89% seen once. The specimen sequenced was peripheral blood. The receptors were gathered from a woman aged 25 to 39 with COVID-19, enrolled during active disease.

The genes are TRBV18 and TRBJ1-5, with a tentative D call TRBD1 (5 bases). The germline gives CDR1 KGHSH, CDR2 LQKENI. This CDR3 contains 16 residues. V was trimmed by 0 bases and J by 4 bases, leaving 13 bases between them. In DNA, the CDR3 is TGTGCCAGCTCACCACCCGGGGGACCAGGAAATCAGCCCCAGCATTTT. Amino acids: CASSPPGGPGNQPQHF.

The chain is built from TRBV2 and TRBJ1-5; D possibly corresponds to TRBD1 (5 bases). This CDR3 is built from 15 residues. Per germline, CDR1 SNHLY and CDR2 FYNNEI. V lost 5 bases to trimming and J lost 6 bases, with 17 bases between them. CDR3 amino acids: CASSSSGTSLQPQHF. In DNA, the CDR3 is TGTGCCAGCAGTTCCTCCGGGACTTCCCTTCAGCCCCAGCATTTT.

The V and J genes are TRBV6-5 and TRBJ2-1, with 7 bases that match TRBD1. With 4 bases clipped from V and 2 bases from J, the junction kept 8 bases outside the gene matches. Per the germline V gene, CDR1 is MNHEY and CDR2 is SVGAGI. The CDR3 has 16 amino acids. The CDR3 is CASSLSQGVAYNEQFF. The DNA of the CDR3 is TGTGCCAGCAGTTTAAGCCAGGGGGTGGCCTACAATGAGCAGTTCTTC.

V and J are TRBV28 and TRBJ2-7; 10 positions agree with TRBD1. CDR1 and CDR2 (germline): MDHEN, SYDVKM. This CDR3 is built from 15 residues. The V and J ends lost 7 bases and 1 base, in that order; junction bases with no gene match: 7. The DNA for the CDR3 is TGTGCCAGCAAGCCGACAGGGGGCTTTTCCTACGAGCAGTACGTC. This gives the protein CASKPTGGFSYEQYV.

The chain is built from TRBV18 and TRBJ2-1; 7 nucleotides agree with TRBD2. Germline V lookup: CDR1 KGHSH, CDR2 LQKENI. The CDR3 covers 16 residues. V trimming: 0 bases; J trimming: 4 bases; junction bases outside the gene matches: 6. CDR3 sequence (DNA): TGTGCCAGCTCACCACCGTCGGGGGGAGGATACAATGAGCAGTTCTTC. Its protein is CASSPPSGGGYNEQFF.

The chain carries TRBV19 and TRBJ1-5; 9 bases are a match to TRBD1. Germline loops: CDR1 LNHDA, CDR2 SQIVND (reference sequence). CDR3 length: 13 amino acids. V gave up 10 bases and J gave up 5 bases; unmatched junction bases: 6. The CDR3 region is CATRDREYQPQHF. The CDR3 DNA reads TGTGCCACTCGGGACAGGGAATATCAGCCCCAGCATTTT.

In this sample, this clone turned up a few times. The V call is TRBV27, the J call TRBJ1-1, with TRBD1 matching 7 bases. There are 14 residues in the CDR3. Germline loops: CDR1 MNHEY, CDR2 SMNVEV (reference sequence). V dropped 6 bases and J dropped 2; count of bases not matched to a gene: 6. As DNA, the CDR3 is TGTGCCAGCAGCTACAGGGGTCTCAACACTGAAGCTTTCTTT. Encoded protein: CASSYRGLNTEAFF.

The chain's CDR3 is CAWTGTDPYEQYF. DNA for the CDR3: TGTGCCTGGACTGGGACAGACCCCTACGAGCAGTACTTC. The chain has TRBV30 and TRBJ2-7; 7 positions agree with TRBD1. The CDR3 runs 13 residues. Germline loops: CDR1 GTSNPN, CDR2 SVGIG (reference sequence). Trimming removed 4 bases from V and 2 bases from J; junction bases left unmatched: 5.

This chain connects TRBV11-2 to TRBJ2-3; TRBD2 matches at 16 bases. V lost 4 bases and J lost 4; bases outside the gene matches: 8. This CDR3 is built from 18 residues. Germline V gene data show CDR1 as SGHAT and CDR2 as FQNNGV. In nucleotides, the CDR3 is TGTGCCAGCAGCTATCCGGGACTAGCGGGGGGGAGGGCAGATACGCAGTATTTT. Translation: CASSYPGLAGGRADTQYF.

The genes are TRBV19 and TRBJ1-2, with 7 bases that match TRBD1. Germline CDR1 reads LNHDA; CDR2 reads SQIVND (reference sequence). V trimming: 3 bases; J trimming: 5 bases; junction bases outside the gene matches: 9. This CDR3 spans 15 amino acids. The CDR3 DNA reads as TGTGCCAGTAGTATTCCGTTGGGACAGCCATATGGCTACACCTTC. As protein: CASSIPLGQPYGYTF.

V and J are TRBV19 and TRBJ1-2; D unresolved. Germline V gene data show CDR1 as LNHDA and CDR2 as SQIVND (reference sequence). The CDR3 extends over 15 amino acids. V was cut by 5 bases and J by 4 bases, with 17 bases left in between. The CDR3 DNA reads TGTGCCAGTAGTCCCCTCGGCAGGCTACTCTATGGCTACACCTTC. Its translation is CASSPLGRLLYGYTF.

In its sample, this clone was seen once. The chain joins TRBV4-2 to TRBJ2-3; 9 positions match TRBD2. This CDR3 comprises 17 residues. Germline lookup yields CDR1 LGHNA and CDR2 YNFKEQ. After removal of 0 bases from V and 4 bases from J, the junction contained 8 bases not matched to a gene. DNA for the CDR3: TGTGCCAGCAGCCAAGAAATCGGCGCGGGGGGGCCAGATACGCAGTATTTT. As protein: CASSQEIGAGGPDTQYF.